Shown below are 14 T cell receptor beta chains from a single sample sequenced in a study of blood T cell repertoires in COVID-19. Assay used: immunoSEQ multiplex PCR; TCRdb lists only in-frame clones, some missing. Here the sample spans some 250,000 clones, approximately 88% being singletons. What was sequenced was peripheral blood. Receptors originate from a man between 40 and 49 years old with acute or convalescent COVID-19.

This chain uses TRBV19 with TRBJ1-3, with D unresolved. Trimming cost V 5 bases and J 7 bases, with 12 bases left between them. From germline, CDR1 is LNHDA and CDR2 SQIVND (reference sequence). This CDR3 comprises 13 residues. The CDR3 DNA sequence: TGTGCCAGTAGTCTCCTCGGTTCGAACACCATATATTTT. It yields the protein CASSLLGSNTIYF.

The CDR3 protein is CASSQDLRGARQPQHF. The CDR3 DNA reads as TGTGCCAGCAGCCAAGATCTACGGGGGGCGAGACAGCCCCAGCATTTT. This chain links TRBV4-2 with TRBJ1-5; tentatively, D is TRBD1 (6 bases). The CDR3 is 16 amino acids. V lost 0 bases, J lost 7 bases, and 16 bases lay in between. Germline V CDR1 and CDR2: LGHNA, YNFKEQ.

CDR3 nucleotides: TGTGCCAGCAGCTTCGGACTGAATAGCAATCAGCCCCAGCATTTT. It encodes CASSFGLNSNQPQHF. The genes are TRBV6-2 or TRBV6-3 and TRBJ1-5; unclear D gene. The CDR3 extends over 15 amino acids. Trimming cost V 6 bases and J 0 bases, with 12 bases left between them. Germline V gene data show CDR1 as MNHEY and CDR2 as SVGEGT.

This chain links TRBV25-1 with TRBJ2-1; D gene ambiguous. Germline-derived CDR1 and CDR2 are MGHDK and SYGVNS. V was shortened by 5 bases and J by 4 bases, with 9 bases between the two germline ends. The CDR3 loop spans 13 amino acids. CDR3: CASSTDTYNEQFF. As DNA, the CDR3 is TGTGCCAGCAGTACTGACACGTACAATGAGCAGTTCTTC.

The CDR3: CASSVGLAEQETQYF. As DNA, the CDR3 is TGTGCCAGCAGCGTGGGACTAGCGGAACAAGAGACCCAGTACTTC. V usage is TRBV5-6 and J usage is TRBJ2-5, with TRBD2 identical over 11 bases. CDR1 SGHDT and CDR2 YYEEEE come from the germline V gene. Trimming removed 4 bases from V and 2 bases from J; junction bases left unmatched: 4. The CDR3 is made up of 15 amino acids.

The chain has TRBV9 and TRBJ2-1; D is uncertain. V gave up 0 bases and J gave up 3 bases, with 10 bases separating them. CDR3 length: 15 residues. Germline V lookup: CDR1 SGDLS, CDR2 YYNGEE. The chain's CDR3 is CASSVASYGYNEQFF. In nucleotides, the CDR3 is TGTGCCAGCAGCGTAGCGAGTTACGGCTACAATGAGCAGTTCTTC.

The rearrangement links TRBV3-1 (or the pseudogene TRBV3-2) to TRBJ2-5; 9 bases are shared with TRBD1. Trimming at V came to 3 bases and at J to 2 bases, leaving 4 bases not matched to a gene. Germline loops: CDR1 LGHDT, CDR2 YNNKEL (reference sequence). The CDR3 sequence is 15 residues long. In DNA, the CDR3 is TGTGCCAGCAGCCAGGTCGGGACAGGGCAAGAGACCCAGTACTTC. It codes for CASSQVGTGQETQYF.

The chain employs TRBV15 and TRBJ1-1; D uncertain. The germline V gene has CDR1 LNHNV and CDR2 YYDKDF (reference sequence). Trimming removed 0 bases at V and 1 base at J, with 9 bases between. CDR3 length equals 15 residues. The CDR3: CATSREWQSNTEAFF. The CDR3, as DNA: TGTGCCACCAGCAGAGAATGGCAATCGAACACTGAAGCTTTCTTT.

The genes are TRBV5-1 and TRBJ2-3, with D perhaps matching TRBD2 (6 bases). This CDR3 region has 16 residues. The germline CDR1 and CDR2 sequences are SGHRS and YFSETQ. V lost 0 bases to trimming and J lost 0 bases, with 11 bases between them. CDR3 bases: TGCGCCAGCAGCTTGGGGACCCTAGCGAGCACAGATACGCAGTATTTT. Its protein is CASSLGTLASTDTQYF.

V and J are TRBV7-8 and TRBJ1-5; a weak D match, TRBD1 (6 bases). The CDR3 has 19 residues. CDR1 and CDR2 (germline): SGHVS, FQNEAQ. The V end lost 0 bases, the J end lost 7 bases, and 25 bases lay between the germline ends. CDR3 DNA sequence: TGTGCCAGCAGCTTAGCGCTAAAGGTGGCTACAGGGCGAAGACAGCCCCAGCATTTT. Translation: CASSLALKVATGRRQPQHF.

This rearrangement joins TRBV2 to TRBJ1-1; D is uncertain. The ends were cut back, 6 bases at V and 8 bases at J, with 19 bases in the middle. The CDR3 sequence is 14 residues long. CDR1 is SNHLY and CDR2 is FYNNEI in the germline V gene. The CDR3, as DNA: TGTGCCAGCAGGGTCGATACAGTCCCTTGGGAAGCTTTCTTT. Translation: CASRVDTVPWEAFF.

V and J are TRBV9 and TRBJ2-5; possibly TRBD2 for D (6 bases). Trimming removed 0 bases at V and 7 bases at J, with 7 bases between. The germline V gene has CDR1 SGDLS and CDR2 YYNGEE. The CDR3 covers 12 residues. The CDR3 protein is CASSVEEGTQYF. In nucleotides, the CDR3 is TGTGCCAGCAGCGTAGAGGAGGGGACCCAGTACTTC.

The chain joins TRBV19 to TRBJ2-7; D call uncertain. CDR1 is LNHDA, CDR2 SQIVND, per germline (reference sequence). The CDR3 sequence is 14 residues long. V was cut by 3 bases and J by 0 bases, with 9 bases left in between. CDR3 sequence: CASSIQAGSYEQYF. The CDR3 DNA reads as TGTGCCAGTAGTATCCAAGCCGGCTCCTACGAGCAGTACTTC.

This clone has just one count. CDR3 region: CASSQDPGAGGEKLFF. In nucleotides, the CDR3 is TGTGCCAGCAGCCAAGATCCAGGAGCAGGGGGTGAAAAACTGTTTTTT. The chain recombines TRBV3-1 (or the pseudogene TRBV3-2) with TRBJ1-4, with 7 bases aligning to TRBD1. CDR3 length: 16 amino acids. V was pared by 0 bases and J by 7 bases, with 8 bases of the junction left unmatched. Germline CDR1 LGHDT, CDR2 YNNKEL (reference sequence).